The clone carrying this T cell receptor beta chain was detected only once. Its antigen is unknown. This entry comes from a study of blood T cells in healthy people across ages. Overall study results and limits: Comparison with aged donors showed that long-lived donors had more naive CD4+ cells and higher diversity.

Sample donors were healthy Caucasian individuals that came from Russia, aged 6 to 90. Per sample, no less than 5 micrograms of total RNA were extracted. Unmatched junction bases numbered 7, after V lost 6 bases and J lost 2 bases. This CDR3 is 15 amino acids long. The authors ran a second PCR of roughly 6 to 12 cycles using a sample-barcoded 5' primer and a J-beta primer mix. Every cDNA molecule bore a tag from a template-switch adaptor containing 12 random nucleotides. TCRdb re-derived calls from the 5' RACE reads in MiXCR, one entry per CDR3 protein. Of over 1,200,000 distinct CDR3 sequences in the sample, 45% to 70% were seen once.

This chain links TRBV12-3 or TRBV12-4 with TRBJ2-3; TRBD2 agrees at 8 bases. The sequence came from a man in his late teens or twenties in good health. The sample was blood. CDR3 DNA sequence: TGTGCCAGCAGCCACATAGCGGGATACACAGATACGCAGTATTTT. Translated: CASSHIAGYTDTQYF.